A single sample is the source of the 17 T cell receptor beta chains below, sequenced in a study of blood T cell repertoires in COVID-19. Sequencing used immunoSEQ multiplex PCR; TCRdb keeps in-frame clones, though not all of them. The sample yields about 380,000 clones, 85% seen once. The source material was peripheral blood. These receptors were collected from a woman younger than 30 with acute or convalescent COVID-19.

This clone was observed once. V usage is TRBV9 and J usage is TRBJ2-7; D is perhaps TRBD1 (5 bases). Trimming stripped 2 bases from V and 1 base from J, with 10 bases between. The germline V gene encodes CDR1 SGDLS and CDR2 YYNGEE. The CDR3 runs 14 residues. CDR3: CASSVTDTSYEQYF. The CDR3 nucleotides read TGTGCCAGCAGCGTTACGGACACATCCTACGAGCAGTACTTC. Filled out from reference TRBV9 and TRBJ2-7, the complete variable domain reads DSGVTQTPKHLITATGQRVTLRCSPRSGDLSVYWYQQSLDQGLQFLIQYYNGEERAKGNILERFSAQQFPDLHSELNLSSLELGDSALYFCASSVTDTSYEQYFGPGTRLTVT.

The sample holds one count of this clone. The chain links TRBV24-1 to TRBJ1-5; D is perhaps TRBD1 (6 bases). The V and J ends lost 3 bases and 6 bases respectively, with 17 bases between them. Germline loops: CDR1 KGHDR, CDR2 SFDVKD. CDR3 length: 16 residues. Written as DNA, the CDR3 is TGTGCCACCAGTGATAGGGGGGAGGGGTCGGGTCAGCCCCAGCATTTT. Translated, it gives CATSDRGEGSGQPQHF.

This clone was detected many times. The rearrangement links TRBV5-1 to TRBJ1-6; 10 bases are a match to TRBD1. This CDR3 is built from 16 residues. Germline CDR1 and CDR2: SGHRS and YFSETQ. J gave up 5 bases and V 7 bases, and 9 bases lay outside the gene matches. Here the CDR3 DNA reads TGCGCCAGCCGACCACCCGGGACAGGGGATAATTCACCCCTCCACTTT. Translation: CASRPPGTGDNSPLHF.

The V gene is TRBV9, the J gene TRBJ1-4, with D unclear. Trimming took off 4 bases at V and 3 bases at J, with 19 bases between the two ends. The length of the CDR3 is 17 residues. Germline-derived CDR1 and CDR2 are SGDLS and YYNGEE. Written as DNA, the CDR3 is TGTGCCAGCAGCCCACTTCAGGAATCGCAAGCTAATGAAAAACTGTTTTTT. Translated: CASSPLQESQANEKLFF.

The rearrangement links TRBV28 to TRBJ1-4, with D perhaps TRBD1 (5 bases). V lost 6 bases, J lost 6 bases, and 17 bases lay in between. The CDR3 is made up of 15 amino acids. Germline V gives CDR1 MDHEN, CDR2 SYDVKM. The CDR3 sequence: CASSRRAGSDEKLFF. CDR3 DNA: TGTGCCAGCAGCCGCCGAGCAGGGTCGGATGAAAAACTGTTTTTT.

The rearrangement links TRBV24-1 to TRBJ1-5; D is unresolved. V lost 2 bases and J 7 bases, leaving 11 bases between the germline ends. CDR1 KGHDR and CDR2 SFDVKD come from the germline V gene. This CDR3 is built from 14 residues. The CDR3 loop is CATSDSKIYQPQHF. The CDR3 bases are TGTGCCACCAGTGATTCTAAAATTTACCAGCCCCAGCATTTT.

The chain carries TRBV7-9 and TRBJ1-2, with D possibly matching TRBD1 (5 bases). CDR1 and CDR2 (germline): SEHNR, FQNEAQ (reference sequence). V was trimmed by 4 bases and J by 6 bases, leaving 15 bases between them. The CDR3 loop spans 14 amino acids. CDR3 sequence: CASSSLGHENGYTF. The DNA for the CDR3 is TGTGCCAGCAGCTCCTTAGGACATGAGAATGGCTACACCTTC.

This clone was counted a single time. The chain has TRBV4-1 and TRBJ2-1; 7 bases agree with TRBD1. CDR3 length equals 15 residues. Germline CDR1 and CDR2: MGHRA and YSYEKL. V shed 3 bases, J shed 4 bases, and the junction held 6 bases outside the gene matches. The CDR3 nucleotides are TGCGCCAGCAGCCAGACAGGGTCGGGGTACAATGAGCAGTTCTTC. Its translation is CASSQTGSGYNEQFF.

The J gene is TRBJ1-1, the V gene TRBV6-5; 7 positions agree with TRBD1. The CDR3 has 13 amino acids. The germline CDR1 and CDR2 sequences are MNHEY and SVGAGI. J was trimmed by 4 bases and V by 8 bases; bases with no gene match: 7. CDR3 sequence reads: CASCQQGTTEAFF. The DNA of the CDR3 is TGTGCCAGCTGTCAACAGGGGACCACTGAAGCTTTCTTT.

The V gene is TRBV7-9, the J gene TRBJ2-3; 12 bases agree with TRBD2. V dropped 3 bases and J dropped 3; count of bases not matched to a gene: 4. Germline V gives CDR1 SEHNR, CDR2 FQNEAQ (reference sequence). The CDR3 consists of 16 residues. The chain's CDR3 is CASSLTSGSSTDTQYF. The CDR3 bases are TGTGCCAGCAGCTTGACTAGCGGGAGTTCGACAGATACGCAGTATTTT.

This sequence joins TRBV10-2 and TRBJ2-7, with D unclear. The germline V gene encodes CDR1 WSHSY and CDR2 SAAADI. V lost 6 bases and J lost 0, with 12 bases in between. The CDR3 has 14 residues. CDR3 bases: TGCGCCAGCAGAGATCCCCTAAGCTCCTACGAGCAGTACTTC. This gives the protein CASRDPLSSYEQYF.

This CDR3 is CASSLRGGFRSYNEQFF. Here the CDR3 DNA reads TGTGCCAGCAGCTTAAGAGGCGGATTTCGCTCCTACAATGAGCAGTTCTTC. The gene calls are TRBV7-3 and TRBJ2-1; the D is unclear. This CDR3 is 17 amino acids long. Germline lookup yields CDR1 SGHTA and CDR2 FQGTGA. V was trimmed by 1 base and J by 0 bases, leaving 13 bases between them. Complete variable domain (other parts from reference TRBV7-3 and TRBJ2-1): GAGVSQTPSNKVTEKGKYVELRCDPISGHTALYWYRQSLGQGPEFLIYFQGTGAADDSGLPNDRFFAVRPEGSVSTLKIQRTERGDSAVYLCASSLRGGFRSYNEQFFGPGTRLTVL.

The chain links TRBV19 to TRBJ1-1; the D gene is possibly TRBD1 (6 bases). The CDR3 loop spans 16 amino acids. Germline V gene data show CDR1 as LNHDA and CDR2 as SQIVND (reference sequence). V lost 1 base and J 5 bases, leaving 17 bases between the germline ends. This CDR3 reads CASSIGEEGVTTEAFF. CDR3 nucleotides: TGTGCCAGTAGTATAGGGGAAGAGGGGGTGACAACTGAAGCTTTCTTT.

The chain employs TRBV6-5 and TRBJ1-2, with 8 bases aligning to TRBD1. CDR1 is MNHEY and CDR2 is SVGAGI in the germline V gene. There are 15 residues in the CDR3. The V and J ends lost 5 bases and 3 bases, in that order; junction bases with no gene match: 8. CDR3 coding DNA: TGTGCCAGCAGTCTAGACAGGGGCGGGGACTATGGCTACACCTTC. Residues: CASSLDRGGDYGYTF.

The CDR3 spells CASSSGLAGTYEQYF. The CDR3 DNA sequence: TGTGCCAGCAGCTCGGGACTAGCGGGGACCTACGAGCAGTACTTC. The chain has TRBV5-4 and TRBJ2-7, with 13 bases fitting TRBD2. There are 15 residues in the CDR3. The junction had 2 bases not matched to a gene; V was cut back by 3 bases and J by 2 bases. Germline V gene sequence: CDR1 SGHNT, CDR2 YYREEE (reference sequence).

This chain uses TRBV24-1 with TRBJ2-3; possibly TRBD1 for D (6 bases). CDR1 and CDR2 (germline): KGHDR, SFDVKD. V was pared by 6 bases and J by 1 base, with 13 bases between. This CDR3 spans 15 amino acids. The CDR3 DNA sequence: TGTGCCACCAGTAAGGAAGCAGGGGGCACAGATACGCAGTATTTT. As protein: CATSKEAGGTDTQYF.

The chain links TRBV5-1 to TRBJ1-2; D is undetermined. Germline lookup yields CDR1 SGHRS and CDR2 YFSETQ. The CDR3 contains 14 residues. Between the trimmed V and J ends, which lost 1 base and 1 base, there was a span of 8 bases. CDR3 protein: CASSLQDFNYGYTF. CDR3 nucleotides: TGCGCCAGCAGCTTGCAGGACTTTAACTATGGCTACACCTTC.